Here is one T cell receptor beta chain with its context. Its antigen remains unidentified. The sample belongs to a study of T cell responses to AZD1222 COVID-19 vaccine. Study-level points and caveats: Samples come after the peak T cell response, not at day 14. Seropositive AZD1222 recipients at baseline numbered only five or six.

CDR3 length: 13 residues. V was cut by 5 bases and J by 4 bases, with 11 bases left in between. Here immunoSEQ multiplex PCR was the method, and the copy in TCRdb shows in-frame clones only, minus some. The sample has approximately 180,000 clones; 85% to 90% are singletons. The J gene is TRBJ1-2, the V gene TRBV12-3 or TRBV12-4; no reliable D call. The TCR sequence derives from an adult who received the MenACWY meningococcal vaccine as a control. The sequencing used peripheral blood, collected 28 days after the second dose of the MenACWY control vaccine. The CDR3 DNA sequence: TGTGCCAGCAGTATTACCCCGTTCTATGGCTACACCTTC. Translated: CASSITPFYGYTF.